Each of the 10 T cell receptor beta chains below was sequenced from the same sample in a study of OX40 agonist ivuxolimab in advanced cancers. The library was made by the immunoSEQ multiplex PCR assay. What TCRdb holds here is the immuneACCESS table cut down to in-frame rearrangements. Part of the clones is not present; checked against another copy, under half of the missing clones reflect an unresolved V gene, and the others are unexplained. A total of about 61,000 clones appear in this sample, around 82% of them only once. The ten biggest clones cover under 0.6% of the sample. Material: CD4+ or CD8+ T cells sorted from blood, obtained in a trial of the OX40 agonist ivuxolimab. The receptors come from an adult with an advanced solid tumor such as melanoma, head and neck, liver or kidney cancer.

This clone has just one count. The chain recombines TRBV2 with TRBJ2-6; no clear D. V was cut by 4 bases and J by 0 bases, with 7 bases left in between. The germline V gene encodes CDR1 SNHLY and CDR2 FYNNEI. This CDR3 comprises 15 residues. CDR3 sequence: CASSGLLSGANVLTF. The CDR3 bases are TGTGCCAGCAGTGGACTCCTCTCTGGGGCCAACGTCCTGACTTTC.

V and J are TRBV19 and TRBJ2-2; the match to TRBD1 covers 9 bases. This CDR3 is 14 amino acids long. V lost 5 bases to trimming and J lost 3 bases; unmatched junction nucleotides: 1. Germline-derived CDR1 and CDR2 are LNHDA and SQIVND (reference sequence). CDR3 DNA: TGTGCCAGTAGTCGGACAGGGGACACCGGGGAGCTGTTTTTT. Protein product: CASSRTGDTGELFF.

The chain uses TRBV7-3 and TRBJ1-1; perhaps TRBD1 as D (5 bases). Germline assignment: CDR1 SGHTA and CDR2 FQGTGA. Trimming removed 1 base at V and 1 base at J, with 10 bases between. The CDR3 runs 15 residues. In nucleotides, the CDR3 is TGTGCCAGCAGCTTAAACGCAGGGCAGAACACTGAAGCTTTCTTT. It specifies CASSLNAGQNTEAFF.

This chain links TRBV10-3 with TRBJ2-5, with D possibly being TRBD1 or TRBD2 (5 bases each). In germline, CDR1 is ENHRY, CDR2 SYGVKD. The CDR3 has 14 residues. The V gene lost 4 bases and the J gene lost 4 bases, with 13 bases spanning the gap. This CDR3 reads CAISAGTSVETQYF. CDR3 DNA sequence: TGTGCCATCAGTGCTGGGACCTCGGTAGAGACCCAGTACTTC.

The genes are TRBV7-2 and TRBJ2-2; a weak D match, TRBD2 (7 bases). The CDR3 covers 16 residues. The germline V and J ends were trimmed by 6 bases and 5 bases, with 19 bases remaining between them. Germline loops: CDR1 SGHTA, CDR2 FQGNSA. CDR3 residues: CASSYPGGETTGELFF. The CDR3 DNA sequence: TGTGCCAGCAGTTACCCGGGGGGCGAGACAACCGGGGAGCTGTTTTTT.

CDR3 nucleotides: TGTGCCAGCAGCCCGGGAGCGGGAGGGGAGAATGAGCAGTTCTTC. Its protein product is CASSPGAGGENEQFF. The chain combines TRBV9 with TRBJ2-1; 10 bases align to TRBD2. Germline V gene sequence: CDR1 SGDLS, CDR2 YYNGEE. CDR3 size: 15 residues. Losses at the gene ends were 4 bases for V and 7 bases for J; bases not matched to a gene: 8.

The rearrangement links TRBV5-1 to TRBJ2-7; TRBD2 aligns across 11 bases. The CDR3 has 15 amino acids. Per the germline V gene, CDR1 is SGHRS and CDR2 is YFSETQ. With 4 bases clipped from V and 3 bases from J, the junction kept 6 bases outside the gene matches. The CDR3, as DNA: TGCGCCAGCAGCCGGACTAGCGGGCCTTACTACGAGCAGTACTTC. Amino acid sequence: CASSRTSGPYYEQYF. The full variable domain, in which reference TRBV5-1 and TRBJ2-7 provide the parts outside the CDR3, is KAGVTQTPRYLIKTRGQQVTLSCSPISGHRSVSWYQQTPGQGLQFLFEYFSETQRNKGNFPGRFSGRQFSNSRSEMNVSTLELGDSALYLCASSRTSGPYYEQYFGPGTRLTVT.

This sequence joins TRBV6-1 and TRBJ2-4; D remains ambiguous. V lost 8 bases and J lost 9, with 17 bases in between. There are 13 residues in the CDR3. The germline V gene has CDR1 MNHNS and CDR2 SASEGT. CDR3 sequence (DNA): TGTGCCAGCTTTGACCCCAAGGTGGGCATTCAGTACTTC. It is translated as CASFDPKVGIQYF.

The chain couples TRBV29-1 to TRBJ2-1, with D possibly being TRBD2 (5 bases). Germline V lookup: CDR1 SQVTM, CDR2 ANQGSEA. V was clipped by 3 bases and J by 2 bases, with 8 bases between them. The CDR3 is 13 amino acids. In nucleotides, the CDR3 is TGCAGCGTTGACTACGGGACCTACAATGAGCAGTTCTTC. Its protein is CSVDYGTYNEQFF.

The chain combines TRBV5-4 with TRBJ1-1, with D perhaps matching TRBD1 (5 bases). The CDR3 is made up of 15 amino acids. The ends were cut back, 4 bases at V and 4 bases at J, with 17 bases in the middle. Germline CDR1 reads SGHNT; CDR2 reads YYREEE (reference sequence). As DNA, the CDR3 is TGTGCCAGCAGCAATAGGCGGGACGAGACCACTGAAGCTTTCTTT. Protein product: CASSNRRDETTEAFF.